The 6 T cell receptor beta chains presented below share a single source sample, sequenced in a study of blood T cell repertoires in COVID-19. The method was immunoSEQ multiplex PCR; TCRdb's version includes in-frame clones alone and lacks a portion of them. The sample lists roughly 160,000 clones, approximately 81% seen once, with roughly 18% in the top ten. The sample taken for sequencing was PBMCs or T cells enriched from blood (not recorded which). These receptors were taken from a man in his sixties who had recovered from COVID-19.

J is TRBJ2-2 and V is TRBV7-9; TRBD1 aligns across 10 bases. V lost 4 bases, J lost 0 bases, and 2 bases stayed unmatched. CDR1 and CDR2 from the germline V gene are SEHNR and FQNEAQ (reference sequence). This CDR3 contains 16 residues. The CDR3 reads CASSSGTGANTGELFF. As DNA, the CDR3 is TGTGCCAGCAGCTCCGGGACAGGGGCGAACACCGGGGAGCTGTTTTTT.

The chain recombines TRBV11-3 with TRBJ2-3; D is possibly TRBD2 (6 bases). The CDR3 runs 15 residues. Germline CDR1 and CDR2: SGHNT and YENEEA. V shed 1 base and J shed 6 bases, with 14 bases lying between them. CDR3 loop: CASSLVAGQADTQYF. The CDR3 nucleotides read TGTGCCAGCAGCTTAGTGGCGGGGCAAGCGGATACGCAGTATTTT.

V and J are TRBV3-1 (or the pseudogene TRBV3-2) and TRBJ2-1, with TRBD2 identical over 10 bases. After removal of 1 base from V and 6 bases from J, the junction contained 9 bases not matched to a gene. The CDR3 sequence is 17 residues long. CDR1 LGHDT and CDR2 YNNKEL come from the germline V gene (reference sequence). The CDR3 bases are TGTGCCAGCAGCCAAGCAGCGGGGGGGTCCCTTGGCAATGAGCAGTTCTTC. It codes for CASSQAAGGSLGNEQFF.

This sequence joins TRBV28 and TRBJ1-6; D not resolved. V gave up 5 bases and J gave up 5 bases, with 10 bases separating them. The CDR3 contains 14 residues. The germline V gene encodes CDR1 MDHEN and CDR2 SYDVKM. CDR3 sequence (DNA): TGTGCCAGCAGTAAACAGCAGAATAATTCACCCCTCCACTTT. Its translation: CASSKQQNNSPLHF.

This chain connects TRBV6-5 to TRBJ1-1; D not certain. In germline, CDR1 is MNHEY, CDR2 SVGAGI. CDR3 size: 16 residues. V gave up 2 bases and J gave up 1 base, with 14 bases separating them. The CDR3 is CASSYGRGRSNTEAFF. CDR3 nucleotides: TGTGCCAGCAGTTACGGTCGTGGCAGGTCGAACACTGAAGCTTTCTTT.

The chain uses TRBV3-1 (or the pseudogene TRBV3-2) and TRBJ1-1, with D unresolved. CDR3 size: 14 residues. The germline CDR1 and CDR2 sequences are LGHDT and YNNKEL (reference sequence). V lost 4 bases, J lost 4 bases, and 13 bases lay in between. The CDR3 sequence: CASSPTRTGTEAFF. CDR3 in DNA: TGTGCCAGCAGCCCGACACGGACTGGCACTGAAGCTTTCTTT.